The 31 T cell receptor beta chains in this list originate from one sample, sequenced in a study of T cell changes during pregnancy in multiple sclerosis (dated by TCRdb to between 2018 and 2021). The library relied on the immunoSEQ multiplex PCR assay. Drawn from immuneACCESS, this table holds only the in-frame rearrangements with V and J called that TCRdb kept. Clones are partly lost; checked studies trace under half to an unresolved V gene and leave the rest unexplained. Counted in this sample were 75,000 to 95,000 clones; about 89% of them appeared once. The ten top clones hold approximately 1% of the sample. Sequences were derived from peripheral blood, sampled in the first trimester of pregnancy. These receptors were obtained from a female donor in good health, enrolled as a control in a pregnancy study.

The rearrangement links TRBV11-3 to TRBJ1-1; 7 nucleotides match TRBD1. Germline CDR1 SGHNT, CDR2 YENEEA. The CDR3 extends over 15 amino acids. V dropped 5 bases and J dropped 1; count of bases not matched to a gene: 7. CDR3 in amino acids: CASSGRTGANTEAFF. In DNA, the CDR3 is TGTGCCAGCAGCGGACGGACAGGCGCGAACACTGAAGCTTTCTTT.

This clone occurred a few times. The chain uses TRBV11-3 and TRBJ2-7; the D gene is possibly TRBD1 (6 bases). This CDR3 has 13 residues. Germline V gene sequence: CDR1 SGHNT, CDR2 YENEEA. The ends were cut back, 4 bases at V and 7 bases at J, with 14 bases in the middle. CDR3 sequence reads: CASSSDSLMEQYF. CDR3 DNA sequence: TGTGCCAGCAGCTCGGACAGCCTTATGGAGCAGTACTTC. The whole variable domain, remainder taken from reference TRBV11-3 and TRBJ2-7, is EAGVVQSPRYKIIEKKQPVAFWCNPISGHNTLYWYLQNLGQGPELLIRYENEEAVDDSQLPKDRFSAERLKGVDSTLKIQPAELGDSAVYLCASSSDSLMEQYFGPGTRLTVT.

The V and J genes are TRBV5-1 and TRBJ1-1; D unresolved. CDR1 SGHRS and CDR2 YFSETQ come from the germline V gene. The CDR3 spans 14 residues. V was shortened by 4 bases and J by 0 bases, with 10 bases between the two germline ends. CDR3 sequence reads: CASSPGALNTEAFF. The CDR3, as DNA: TGCGCCAGCAGCCCGGGAGCCCTGAACACTGAAGCTTTCTTT.

The CDR3 reads CASSLGAVSSYEQYF. CDR3 nucleotides: TGTGCCAGTAGCCTTGGGGCCGTGAGCTCCTACGAGCAGTACTTC. The rearrangement joins TRBV19 to TRBJ2-7, with a tentative D call TRBD1 (5 bases). Germline CDR1 reads LNHDA; CDR2 reads SQIVND (reference sequence). Trimming stripped 6 bases from V and 0 bases from J, with 15 bases between. The CDR3 contains 15 residues.

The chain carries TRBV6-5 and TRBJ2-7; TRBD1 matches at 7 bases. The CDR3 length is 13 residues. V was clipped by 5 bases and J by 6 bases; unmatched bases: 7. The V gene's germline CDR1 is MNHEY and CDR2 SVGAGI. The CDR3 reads CASSETGNSEQYF. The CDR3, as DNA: TGTGCCAGCAGTGAGACAGGGAATAGCGAGCAGTACTTC.

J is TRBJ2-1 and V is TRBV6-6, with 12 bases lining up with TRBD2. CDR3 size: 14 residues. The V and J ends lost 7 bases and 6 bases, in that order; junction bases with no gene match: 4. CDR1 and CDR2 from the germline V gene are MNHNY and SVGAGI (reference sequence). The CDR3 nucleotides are TGTGCCAGCACCCTAGCGGGAGGGGGCAATGAGCAGTTCTTC. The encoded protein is CASTLAGGGNEQFF.

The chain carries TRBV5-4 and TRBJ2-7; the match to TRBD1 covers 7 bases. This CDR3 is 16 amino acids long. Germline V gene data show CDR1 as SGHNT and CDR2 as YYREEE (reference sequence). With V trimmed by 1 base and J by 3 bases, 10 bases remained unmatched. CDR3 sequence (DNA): TGTGCCAGCAGCTTGTCTCTGGGACAGAAAAGCTACGAGCAGTACTTC. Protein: CASSLSLGQKSYEQYF.

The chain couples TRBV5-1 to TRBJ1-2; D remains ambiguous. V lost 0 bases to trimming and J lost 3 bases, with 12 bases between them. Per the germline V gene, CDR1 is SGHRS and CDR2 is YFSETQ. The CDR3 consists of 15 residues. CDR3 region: CASSLGALRDYGYTF. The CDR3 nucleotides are TGCGCCAGCAGCTTGGGGGCCCTGAGGGACTATGGCTACACCTTC.

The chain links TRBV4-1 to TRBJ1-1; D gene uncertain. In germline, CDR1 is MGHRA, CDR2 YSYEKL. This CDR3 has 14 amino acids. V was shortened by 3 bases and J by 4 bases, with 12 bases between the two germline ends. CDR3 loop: CASSQEGAGTEAFF. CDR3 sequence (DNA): TGCGCCAGCAGCCAGGAGGGAGCGGGCACTGAAGCTTTCTTT.

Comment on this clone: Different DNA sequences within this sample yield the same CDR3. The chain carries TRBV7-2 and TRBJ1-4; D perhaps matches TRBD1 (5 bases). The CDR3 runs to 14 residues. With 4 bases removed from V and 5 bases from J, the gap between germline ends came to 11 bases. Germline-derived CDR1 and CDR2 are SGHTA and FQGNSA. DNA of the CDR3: TGTGCCAGCAGCTCCGACAGAGCAAATGAAAAACTGTTTTTT. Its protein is CASSSDRANEKLFF.

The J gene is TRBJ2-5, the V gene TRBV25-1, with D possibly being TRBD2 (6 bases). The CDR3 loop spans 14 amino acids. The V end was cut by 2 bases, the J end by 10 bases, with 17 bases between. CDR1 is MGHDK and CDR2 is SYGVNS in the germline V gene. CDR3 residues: CASSERAAAGLQYF. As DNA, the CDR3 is TGTGCCAGCAGTGAACGGGCCGCAGCGGGCCTCCAGTACTTC.

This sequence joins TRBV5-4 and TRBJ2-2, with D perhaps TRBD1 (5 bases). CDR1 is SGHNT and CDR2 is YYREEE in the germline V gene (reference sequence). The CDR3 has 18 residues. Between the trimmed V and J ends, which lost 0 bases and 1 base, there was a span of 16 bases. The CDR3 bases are TGTGCCAGCAGCTTGGGCCCTACAGGTCCCAGGAACACCGGGGAGCTGTTTTTT. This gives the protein CASSLGPTGPRNTGELFF.

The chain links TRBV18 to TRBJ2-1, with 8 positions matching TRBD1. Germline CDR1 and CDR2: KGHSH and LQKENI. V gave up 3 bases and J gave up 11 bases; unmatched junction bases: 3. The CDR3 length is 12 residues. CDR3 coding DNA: TGTGCCAGCTCACCGGACAGGGATCAGCAGTTCTTC. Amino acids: CASSPDRDQQFF.

CDR3 sequence: CASSLSPGTGYEKLFF. The DNA of the CDR3 is TGTGCCAGCAGTTTATCCCCCGGGACAGGGTATGAAAAACTGTTTTTT. The chain recombines TRBV28 with TRBJ1-4; 9 bases are a match to TRBD1. V shed 1 base and J 6 bases; nucleotides not matched to a gene: 6. The CDR3 has 16 amino acids. Germline V gene data show CDR1 as MDHEN and CDR2 as SYDVKM.

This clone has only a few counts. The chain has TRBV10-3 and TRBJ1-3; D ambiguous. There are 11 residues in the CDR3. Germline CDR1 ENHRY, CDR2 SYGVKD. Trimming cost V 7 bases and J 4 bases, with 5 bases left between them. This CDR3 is CAIKQGNTIYF. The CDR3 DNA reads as TGTGCCATCAAACAGGGAAACACCATATATTTT.

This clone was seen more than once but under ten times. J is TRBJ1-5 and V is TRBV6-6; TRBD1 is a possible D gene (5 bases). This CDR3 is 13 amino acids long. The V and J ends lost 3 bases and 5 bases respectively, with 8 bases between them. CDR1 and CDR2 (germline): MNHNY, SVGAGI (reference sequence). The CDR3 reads CASSYGDYQPQHF. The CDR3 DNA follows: TGTGCCAGCAGTTATGGGGACTATCAGCCCCAGCATTTT.

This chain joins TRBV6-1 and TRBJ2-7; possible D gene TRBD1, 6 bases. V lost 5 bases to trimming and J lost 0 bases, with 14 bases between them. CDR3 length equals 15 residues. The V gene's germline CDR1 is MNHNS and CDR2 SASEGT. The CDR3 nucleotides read TGTGCCAGCAGTTCCCGGACAGACTACTCCTACGAGCAGTACTTC. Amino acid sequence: CASSSRTDYSYEQYF.

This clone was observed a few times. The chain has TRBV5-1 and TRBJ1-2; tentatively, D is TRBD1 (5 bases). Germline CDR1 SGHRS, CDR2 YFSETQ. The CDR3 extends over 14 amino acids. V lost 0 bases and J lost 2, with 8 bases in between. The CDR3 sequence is CASSLGTLNYGYTF. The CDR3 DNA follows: TGCGCCAGCAGCTTGGGGACATTGAACTATGGCTACACCTTC.

Here the CDR3 reads CATSRDQRTSGGNTGELFF. CDR3 DNA sequence: TGTGCCACCAGCAGAGATCAGAGGACTAGCGGGGGGAACACCGGGGAGCTGTTTTTT. The chain employs TRBV15 and TRBJ2-2, with TRBD2 matching 13 bases. Germline CDR1 reads LNHNV; CDR2 reads YYDKDF (reference sequence). With V trimmed by 0 bases and J by 1 base, 5 bases remained unmatched. The CDR3 contains 19 residues. The full variable domain, in which reference TRBV15 and TRBJ2-2 provide the parts outside the CDR3, is DAMVIQNPRYQVTQFGKPVTLSCSQTLNHNVMYWYQQKSSQAPKLLFHYYDKDFNNEADTPDNFQSRRPNTSFCFLDIRSPGLGDTAMYLCATSRDQRTSGGNTGELFFGEGSRLTVL.

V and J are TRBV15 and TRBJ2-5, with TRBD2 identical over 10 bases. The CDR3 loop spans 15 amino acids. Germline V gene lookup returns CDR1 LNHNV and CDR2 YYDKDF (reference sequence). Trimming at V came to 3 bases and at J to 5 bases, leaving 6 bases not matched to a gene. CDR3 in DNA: TGTGCCACCAGCAGTCCTAGCGGGAGTATCGAGACCCAGTACTTC. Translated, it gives CATSSPSGSIETQYF. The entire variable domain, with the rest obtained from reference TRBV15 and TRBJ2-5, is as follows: DAMVIQNPRYQVTQFGKPVTLSCSQTLNHNVMYWYQQKSSQAPKLLFHYYDKDFNNEADTPDNFQSRRPNTSFCFLDIRSPGLGDTAMYLCATSSPSGSIETQYFGPGTRLLVL.

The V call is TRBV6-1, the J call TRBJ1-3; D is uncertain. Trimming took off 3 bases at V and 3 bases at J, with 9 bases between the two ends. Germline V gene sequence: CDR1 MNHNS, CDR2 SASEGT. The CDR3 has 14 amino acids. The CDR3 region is CASSDGEVGNTIYF. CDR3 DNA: TGTGCCAGCAGTGATGGTGAGGTTGGAAACACCATATATTTT.

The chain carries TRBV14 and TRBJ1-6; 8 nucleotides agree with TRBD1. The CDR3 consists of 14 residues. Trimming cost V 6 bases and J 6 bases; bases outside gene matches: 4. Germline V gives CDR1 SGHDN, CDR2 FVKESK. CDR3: CASRPTGVNSPLHF. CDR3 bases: TGTGCCAGCAGACCGACAGGGGTTAATTCACCCCTCCACTTT.

The CDR3 spells CASSLSQGSYGYTF. In nucleotides, the CDR3 is TGTGCCAGCAGCTTATCCCAGGGCTCCTATGGCTACACCTTC. The chain employs TRBV11-2 and TRBJ1-2, with D possibly matching TRBD1 (5 bases). The germline gives CDR1 SGHAT, CDR2 FQNNGV. The V and J ends lost 2 bases and 4 bases respectively, with 11 bases between them. This CDR3 has 14 amino acids.

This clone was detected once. CDR3 nucleotides: TGTGCCAGCAGCTCGACAGGCTACTACGAGCAGTACTTC. This sequence encodes CASSSTGYYEQYF. The chain combines TRBV7-2 with TRBJ2-7; possible D gene TRBD1, 6 bases. Germline CDR1 reads SGHTA; CDR2 reads FQGNSA. Trimming cost V 4 bases and J 3 bases, with 10 bases left between them. The CDR3 runs 13 residues.

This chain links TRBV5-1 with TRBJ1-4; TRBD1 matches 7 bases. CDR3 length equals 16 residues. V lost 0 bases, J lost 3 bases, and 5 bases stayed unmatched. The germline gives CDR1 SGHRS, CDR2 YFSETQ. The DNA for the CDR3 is TGCGCCAGCAGCTTGGGGACGACAGGGCCTAATGAAAAACTGTTTTTT. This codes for CASSLGTTGPNEKLFF.

CDR3: CASSTPSSGGYQETQYF. CDR3 nucleotide sequence: TGTGCCAGTAGTACACCTTCTAGCGGGGGATACCAAGAGACCCAGTACTTC. V usage is TRBV19 and J usage is TRBJ2-5; 10 bases map to TRBD2. The CDR3 is 17 residues long. Trimming removed 4 bases from V and 0 bases from J; junction bases left unmatched: 8. Germline CDR1 is LNHDA and CDR2 is SQIVND (reference sequence).

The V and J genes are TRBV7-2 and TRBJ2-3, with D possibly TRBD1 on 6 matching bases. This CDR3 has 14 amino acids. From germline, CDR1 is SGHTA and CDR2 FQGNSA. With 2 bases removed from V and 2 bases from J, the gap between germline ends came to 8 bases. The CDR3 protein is CASSLTGLTDTQYF. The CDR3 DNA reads TGTGCCAGCAGCTTAACAGGGCTCACAGATACGCAGTATTTT.

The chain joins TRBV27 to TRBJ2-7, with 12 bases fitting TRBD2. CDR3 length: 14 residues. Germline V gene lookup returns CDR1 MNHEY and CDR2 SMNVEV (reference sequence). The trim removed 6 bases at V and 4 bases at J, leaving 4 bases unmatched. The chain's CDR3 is CASSMTSGGYEQYF. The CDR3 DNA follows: TGTGCCAGCAGCATGACTAGCGGGGGTTACGAGCAGTACTTC.

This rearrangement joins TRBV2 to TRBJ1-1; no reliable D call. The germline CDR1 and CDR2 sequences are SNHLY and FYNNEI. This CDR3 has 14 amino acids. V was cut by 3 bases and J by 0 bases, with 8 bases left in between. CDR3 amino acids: CASSDGQLNTEAFF. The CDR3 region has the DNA TGTGCCAGCAGTGATGGGCAGCTGAACACTGAAGCTTTCTTT.

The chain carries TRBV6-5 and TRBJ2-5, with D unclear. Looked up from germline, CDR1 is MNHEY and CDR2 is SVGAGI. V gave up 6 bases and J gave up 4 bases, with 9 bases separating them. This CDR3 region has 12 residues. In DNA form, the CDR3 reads TGTGCCAGCAGCCGATCGAGAGAGACCCAGTACTTC. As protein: CASSRSRETQYF.

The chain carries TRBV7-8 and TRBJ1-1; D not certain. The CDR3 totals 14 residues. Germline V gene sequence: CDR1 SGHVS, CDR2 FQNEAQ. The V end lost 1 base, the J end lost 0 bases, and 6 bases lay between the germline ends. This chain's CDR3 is CASSLVALNTEAFF. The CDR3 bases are TGTGCCAGCAGCTTAGTGGCTTTGAACACTGAAGCTTTCTTT.